This TCR beta chain was observed in a study of ipilimumab plus nivolumab after autologous stem cell transplantation. Looking at the study overall: Typical patient got 5 ipilimumab doses and about eight nivolumab doses (median). The myeloma group: high-risk transplant-naive, or relapse within 3 years after first autologous transplant.

Checkpoint therapy with ipilimumab 1 mg/kg began 14 to 28 days after transplant. Comment on this clone: The antigen is undetermined.

V lost 0 bases and J 5 bases, leaving 15 bases between the germline ends. This CDR3 is 15 amino acids long. Germline V gene data show CDR1 as SGHRS and CDR2 as YFSETQ. The study's findings and limits: TCR repertoire, Treg phenotype and gut microbiota reportedly support more study of this approach.

Produced via immunoSEQ multiplex PCR; TCRdb's table is partial and in-frame only. The table includes about 6,000 clones, 75% to 90% detected once. Sample: PBMCs, taken in a trial of ipilimumab plus nivolumab as post-transplant consolidation. This sequence was found in a female donor with multiple myeloma. The gene calls are TRBV5-1 and TRBJ2-7; D is unresolved. Here the CDR3 reads CASSLEGIRPDEQYF. The CDR3 region has the DNA TGCGCCAGCAGCTTGGAGGGAATCCGCCCAGACGAGCAGTACTTC. Full variable domain (remainder filled in from reference TRBV5-1 and TRBJ2-7): KAGVTQTPRYLIKTRGQQVTLSCSPISGHRSVSWYQQTPGQGLQFLFEYFSETQRNKGNFPGRFSGRQFSNSRSEMNVSTLELGDSALYLCASSLEGIRPDEQYFGPGTRLTVT.